This T cell receptor (beta chain) was captured in a study of T-cell reconstitution after alpha-beta-depleted transplantation in children. As for this clonotype: Its antigen is unidentified.

Preparation of the TCRbeta library involved a method that used unique molecular identifiers. Via MiXCR, TCRdb re-called the PCR reads, giving one row per CDR3 protein. Of approximately 630,000 distinct CDR3 sequences listed, about an eighth were seen once; the top ten hold about 0.79%. Overall study findings and caveats: Hyperexpanded clones declined; after one year, newly produced T cells mostly supplied diversity. The study traced high day-60 TCRbeta diversity in some patients to surviving recipient T cells and thymic progenitors. Expanded graft clones numbering several hundred reportedly gave rise to alpha-beta T cells about two months after transplant.

The CDR3 totals 15 residues. The V gene's germline CDR1 is SGHRS and CDR2 YFSETQ. Trimming took 0 bases from V and 3 from J; bases not matched to a gene: 6. V gene TRBV5-1 combines with J gene TRBJ2-7, with 7 bases aligning to TRBD1. Here the sequenced sample was PBMCs, taken before TCRalphabeta/CD19-depleted stem cell transplant. The clonotype originates from a girl aged 2-10 years with congenital amegakaryocytic thrombocytopenia, due to receive a stem cell transplant. The CDR3 protein is CASSLGGQERYEQYF. DNA of the CDR3: TGCGCCAGCAGCTTGGGTGGACAGGAGCGCTACGAGCAGTACTTC.